What follows are 13 T cell receptor beta chains derived from one specimen sequenced in a study of OX40 agonist ivuxolimab in advanced cancers. Sequencing was performed with immunoSEQ multiplex PCR; in TCRdb, only in-frame clones are kept and a portion is missing. The sample includes over 45,000 clones, just over 85% of them seen just once. The sample in question was CD4+ or CD8+ T cells sorted from blood, obtained in a trial of the OX40 agonist ivuxolimab. The source of these receptors is an adult with an advanced solid tumor such as melanoma, head and neck, liver or kidney cancer.

The CDR3 DNA reads TGTGCCAGCAGCTTATGGGACAGAAATCAGCCCCAGCATTTT. Protein: CASSLWDRNQPQHF. The chain links TRBV7-2 to TRBJ1-5; TRBD1 matches at 7 bases. Germline CDR1 is SGHTA and CDR2 is FQGNSA. Trimming took 2 bases from V and 4 from J; bases not matched to a gene: 2. CDR3 length: 14 residues.

V is TRBV7-2 and J is TRBJ2-5; TRBD1 is a possible D gene (6 bases). Germline CDR1 and CDR2: SGHTA and FQGNSA. The CDR3 has 15 residues. Trimming left V 7 bases short and J 4 bases short, with 19 bases between. The CDR3 spells CASTTGSLRGETQYF. CDR3 nucleotide sequence: TGTGCCAGCACCACTGGCTCTCTCAGGGGAGAGACCCAGTACTTC.

The chain uses TRBV28 and TRBJ2-6; D not certain. Germline CDR1 MDHEN, CDR2 SYDVKM. V lost 8 bases, J lost 0 bases, and 8 bases lay in between. The CDR3 extends over 14 amino acids. DNA for the CDR3: TGTGCCAGCTCACGTAGCTCTGGGGCCAACGTCCTGACTTTC. Protein product: CASSRSSGANVLTF.

The J gene is TRBJ2-7, the V gene TRBV4-3; 9 nucleotides align to TRBD1. J was trimmed by 3 bases and V by 1 base; bases with no gene match: 1. Germline V gene sequence: CDR1 LGHNA, CDR2 YSLEER. This CDR3 has 14 residues. The CDR3 DNA sequence: TGCGCCAGCAGCCAAGGACAGGGGGACTACGAGCAGTACTTC. Translated: CASSQGQGDYEQYF.

The chain employs TRBV19 and TRBJ1-5; D not certain. This CDR3 comprises 13 residues. V lost 6 bases, J lost 0 bases, and 6 bases lay in between. Germline CDR1 is LNHDA and CDR2 is SQIVND (reference sequence). The CDR3 here is CASRGISNQPQHF. CDR3 DNA: TGTGCCAGTAGGGGGATTAGCAATCAGCCCCAGCATTTT.

The chain employs TRBV19 and TRBJ2-5, with D possibly being TRBD2 (5 bases). V was cut by 4 bases and J by 4 bases, with 13 bases left in between. Germline CDR1 and CDR2: LNHDA and SQIVND (reference sequence). The CDR3 is 14 residues long. CDR3 protein: CASSSDYFTETQYF. The CDR3 coding sequence is TGTGCCAGTAGTAGCGACTACTTCACAGAGACCCAGTACTTC.

The CDR3 region is CASSLGGANTPSFTEAFF. The CDR3 DNA reads as TGTGCCAGCAGCTTAGGAGGGGCCAACACCCCCTCCTTCACTGAAGCTTTCTTT. The chain employs TRBV7-6 and TRBJ1-1; possible D gene TRBD1, 5 bases. Between the trimmed V and J ends, which lost 1 base and 4 bases, there was a span of 22 bases. Germline V gives CDR1 SGHVS, CDR2 FNYEAQ. CDR3 length: 18 residues. Combining the CDR3 with reference TRBV7-6 and TRBJ1-1 gives the whole variable domain GAGVSQSPRYKVTKRGQDVALRCDPISGHVSLYWYRQALGQGPEFLTYFNYEAQQDKSGLPNDRFSAERPEGSISTLTIQRTEQRDSAMYRCASSLGGANTPSFTEAFFGQGTRLTVV.

The chain is built from TRBV7-2 and TRBJ2-5; the match to TRBD2 covers 8 bases. CDR3 size: 16 residues. J gave up 2 bases and V 5 bases, and 10 bases lay outside the gene matches. Germline V CDR1 and CDR2: SGHTA, FQGNSA. This chain's CDR3 is CASSPWAGGGQETQYF. The CDR3 region has the DNA TGTGCCAGCAGCCCCTGGGCGGGGGGCGGGCAAGAGACCCAGTACTTC.

CDR3 amino acids: CASSIVARGGNQPQHF. CDR3 bases: TGTGCCAGTAGTATTGTAGCGCGCGGGGGCAATCAGCCCCAGCATTTT. This chain uses TRBV19 with TRBJ1-5; D is uncertain. V was trimmed by 3 bases and J by 2 bases, leaving 14 bases between them. This CDR3 is built from 16 residues. Germline V gives CDR1 LNHDA, CDR2 SQIVND (reference sequence).

With regard to this clone: The sample has other DNA sequences that encode this CDR3 too. The V call is TRBV11-2, the J call TRBJ1-2; TRBD1 agrees at 10 bases. The CDR3 spans 14 residues. V was pared by 1 base and J by 5 bases, with 1 base of the junction left unmatched. The V gene's germline CDR1 is SGHAT and CDR2 FQNNGV. The CDR3 spells CASSLVDRGYGYTF. CDR3 nucleotides: TGTGCCAGCAGCTTAGTGGACAGGGGGTATGGCTACACCTTC. Filled out from reference TRBV11-2 and TRBJ1-2, the complete variable domain reads EAGVAQSPRYKIIEKRQSVAFWCNPISGHATLYWYQQILGQGPKLLIQFQNNGVVDDSQLPKDRFSAERLKGVDSTLKIQPAKLEDSAVYLCASSLVDRGYGYTFGSGTRLTVV.

The chain is built from TRBV5-1 and TRBJ2-5; TRBD1 is a possible D gene (6 bases). The CDR3 is 14 residues long. V was trimmed by 4 bases and J by 5 bases, leaving 15 bases between them. Germline assignment: CDR1 SGHRS and CDR2 YFSETQ. This CDR3 reads CASSPRTEMETQYF. In DNA form, the CDR3 reads TGCGCCAGCAGCCCTCGGACAGAAATGGAGACCCAGTACTTC.

The CDR3 sequence is CASSQDGDRVKPQHF. The CDR3 nucleotides are TGCGCCAGCAGCCAAGATGGTGACAGGGTTAAGCCCCAGCATTTT. This chain joins TRBV4-3 and TRBJ1-5; 7 positions agree with TRBD1. With V trimmed by 0 bases and J by 8 bases, 7 bases remained unmatched. Per germline, CDR1 LGHNA and CDR2 YSLEER. CDR3 length: 15 amino acids.

The rearrangement links TRBV28 to TRBJ1-6; a possible D gene is TRBD1 (5 bases). The length of the CDR3 is 17 residues. Trimming took 2 bases from V and 7 from J, leaving 18 bases between them. Germline-derived CDR1 and CDR2 are MDHEN and SYDVKM. CDR3 in amino acids: CASSLLRDEVYNSPLHF. The CDR3 DNA is TGTGCCAGCAGTTTACTCCGGGACGAGGTGTACAATTCACCCCTCCACTTT.